The 27 T cell receptor beta chains below come from one sample, sequenced in a study of human T cells and chemical hapten exposure. TCRdb re-derived calls from the RACE reads in MiXCR, one entry per CDR3 protein. The sample carries tens of thousands of distinct CDR3 sequences, around 12% recorded once. Noted time point: pre-sensitization, week 0. Indicated treatment: therapeutic diphenylcyclopropenone sensitization with weekly scalp DPC. Whole blood, unfractionated, served as the material for total RNA extraction. Sequences were derived from whole blood, sampled in connection with sensitization to the hapten diphenylcyclopropenone (DPC). These receptors originate from a woman between 40 and 55 years old with alopecia areata. Some clones in this sample may be carry-over from other donors' samples.

The chain joins TRBV29-1 to TRBJ2-6; no firm D call. Germline V CDR1 and CDR2: SQVTM, ANQGSEA. The CDR3 has 12 residues. The V end lost 6 bases, the J end lost 1 base, and 4 bases lay between the germline ends. CDR3 sequence: CSVRSGANVLTF. For the CDR3, the DNA is TGCAGCGTCCGATCTGGGGCCAACGTCCTGACTTTC.

This clonotype was picked up many times. The chain combines TRBV20-1 with TRBJ2-1, with 10 bases fitting TRBD2. This CDR3 is built from 19 residues. CDR1 DFQATT and CDR2 SNEGSKA come from the germline V gene (reference sequence). Unmatched junction bases numbered 20, after V lost 6 bases and J lost 3 bases. The DNA of the CDR3 is TGCAGTGCCACTAGCCGGGGCCTAGCGGGGGCCCAGGGCTACAATGAGCAGTTCTTC. As protein: CSATSRGLAGAQGYNEQFF.

This clonotype occurred many times. V and J are TRBV10-1 and TRBJ2-7; 10 positions match TRBD1. Germline trimming cut 3 bases from V and 5 bases from J; bases unmatched to any gene: 7. The CDR3 extends over 15 amino acids. The V gene's germline CDR1 is WNHNN and CDR2 SYGVQD (reference sequence). The CDR3 DNA reads as TGCGCCAGCAGTGACCCGGGACAGGGGCAAGACGAGCAGTACTTC. As protein: CASSDPGQGQDEQYF.

This clonotype was seen ten or more times. The rearrangement uses TRBV6-5 and TRBJ2-7; 7 bases are shared with TRBD2. This CDR3 has 17 residues. Germline CDR1 and CDR2: MNHEY and SVGAGI. V was pared by 2 bases and J by 3 bases, with 13 bases of the junction left unmatched. The CDR3 DNA sequence: TGTGCCAGCAGTTACCGAAGTTGGCGCGGGAGTTTCTACGAGCAGTACTTC. Protein product: CASSYRSWRGSFYEQYF.

This clonotype has just a few counts. This chain links TRBV29-1 with TRBJ1-4; D is possibly TRBD1 (5 bases). The germline V gene encodes CDR1 SQVTM and CDR2 ANQGSEA. V shed 1 base and J shed 8 bases, with 11 bases lying between them. CDR3 size: 13 residues. The CDR3 DNA reads TGCAGCGTTGAAGGGCAGGGCGGCGAAAAACTGTTTTTT. Translation: CSVEGQGGEKLFF.

There are many counts of this clonotype. V and J are TRBV27 and TRBJ2-1; 8 bases are a match to TRBD1. Germline CDR1 MNHEY, CDR2 SMNVEV (reference sequence). CDR3 length: 15 residues. J gave up 4 bases and V 6 bases, and 8 bases lay outside the gene matches. The CDR3 region has the DNA TGTGCCAGCAGCAGCCGGGACAGGCGTTACAATGAGCAGTTCTTC. Translating gives CASSSRDRRYNEQFF.

This clonotype was counted many times. The rearrangement links TRBV6-6 to TRBJ1-1; 7 nucleotides agree with TRBD1. CDR3 length equals 13 residues. CDR1 and CDR2 (germline): MNHNY, SVGAGI (reference sequence). Trimming cost V 6 bases and J 7 bases; bases outside gene matches: 8. CDR3 coding DNA: TGTGCCAGCAGCCAGCAGGGGGGTGGTGAAGCTTTCTTT. Amino acid sequence: CASSQQGGGEAFF.

The chain joins TRBV7-9 to TRBJ2-2; D not resolved. CDR1 and CDR2 from the germline V gene are SEHNR and FQNEAQ (reference sequence). V was trimmed by 1 base and J by 3 bases, leaving 6 bases between them. The CDR3 is 14 residues long. The CDR3 here is CASSLGTDTGELFF. As DNA, the CDR3 is TGTGCCAGCAGCTTAGGCACAGACACCGGGGAGCTGTTTTTT.

This clonotype was found many times. The chain carries TRBV20-1 and TRBJ2-4, with D possibly being TRBD2 (7 bases). The CDR3 sequence is 14 residues long. Germline CDR1 and CDR2: DFQATT and SNEGSKA (reference sequence). Trimming shortened V by 5 bases and J by 1 base, and 12 bases separated the two germline ends. The CDR3 here is CSASRGLAKNIQYF. In DNA form, the CDR3 reads TGCAGTGCTTCGCGGGGGCTGGCCAAAAACATTCAGTACTTC.

This chain links TRBV20-1 with TRBJ2-5; D unresolved. The length of the CDR3 is 12 residues. CDR1 is DFQATT and CDR2 is SNEGSKA in the germline V gene (reference sequence). Trimming took 4 bases from V and 4 from J, leaving 10 bases between them. The CDR3 spells CSAIGPPETQYF. CDR3 sequence (DNA): TGCAGTGCTATAGGGCCCCCAGAGACCCAGTACTTC.

This clonotype has a handful of counts. The chain recombines TRBV4-1 with TRBJ2-1; D unresolved. From germline, CDR1 is MGHRA and CDR2 YSYEKL. The CDR3 has 11 residues. Trimming shortened V by 3 bases and J by 10 bases, and 7 bases separated the two germline ends. CDR3 residues: CASSQAVEQFF. In DNA, the CDR3 is TGCGCCAGCAGCCAGGCCGTGGAGCAGTTCTTC.

The chain links TRBV29-1 to TRBJ1-3, with D unresolved. The CDR3 has 12 amino acids. Germline V gene data show CDR1 as SQVTM and CDR2 as ANQGSEA. The V gene lost 5 bases and the J gene lost 0 bases, with 5 bases spanning the gap. The CDR3 spells CSVISSGNTIYF. The CDR3 DNA is TGCAGCGTTATCAGCTCTGGAAACACCATATATTTT. Based on the CDR3 plus reference TRBV29-1 and TRBJ1-3, the full variable domain is SAVISQKPSRDICQRGTSLTIQCQVDSQVTMMFWYRQQPGQSLTLIATANQGSEATYESGFVIDKFPISRPNLTFSTLTVSNMSPEDSSIYLCSVISSGNTIYFGEGSWLTVV.

In DNA form, the CDR3 reads TGTGCCAGCAGTTTAGGCTACTCTGGGGCCAACGTCCTGACTTTC. Its protein is CASSLGYSGANVLTF. V is TRBV12-3 or TRBV12-4 and J is TRBJ2-6; no clear D gene. There are 15 residues in the CDR3. V shed 1 base and J shed 0 bases, with 4 bases lying between them.

This clonotype was seen many times. The CDR3 reads CASSLVLSEKLFF. CDR3 nucleotides: TGTGCCAGCAGCTTGGTGTTAAGTGAAAAACTGTTTTTT. The rearrangement uses TRBV5-6 and TRBJ1-4, with unresolved D. The V end was cut by 0 bases, the J end by 7 bases, with 7 bases between. Germline CDR1 reads SGHDT; CDR2 reads YYEEEE. The CDR3 is 13 amino acids. Based on the CDR3 plus reference TRBV5-6 and TRBJ1-4, the full variable domain is DAGVTQSPTHLIKTRGQQVTLRCSPKSGHDTVSWYQQALGQGPQFIFQYYEEEERQRGNFPDRFSGHQFPNYSSELNVNALLLGDSALYLCASSLVLSEKLFFGSGTQLSVL.

This clonotype was seen a handful of times. The CDR3 DNA sequence: TGCAGTGCTAGACCCCCGGGACTAGCGGAAGGGGGGCAGTACTTC. It encodes CSARPPGLAEGGQYF. The V and J genes are TRBV20-1 and TRBJ2-7; 11 bases align to TRBD2. The junction had 12 bases not matched to a gene; V was cut back by 2 bases and J by 9 bases. The CDR3 has 15 amino acids. The germline V gene has CDR1 DFQATT and CDR2 SNEGSKA (reference sequence).

DNA for the CDR3: TGTGCCAGCAGTGAAACAGGGGCGATAGATACGCAGTATTTT. It codes for CASSETGAIDTQYF. V gene TRBV2 combines with J gene TRBJ2-3; 7 bases match TRBD1. Looked up from germline, CDR1 is SNHLY and CDR2 is FYNNEI. The junction had 4 bases not matched to a gene; V was cut back by 2 bases and J by 5 bases. CDR3 length: 14 residues.

The chain recombines TRBV2 with TRBJ2-2, with 10 nucleotides matching TRBD1. The CDR3 sequence is 14 residues long. The ends lost 5 bases at V and 6 bases at J; junction bases unmatched: 3. Germline CDR1 reads SNHLY; CDR2 reads FYNNEI. The CDR3 DNA reads TGTGCCAGCAGTCGGACAGGGGGGGCCGGGGAGCTGTTTTTT. Translation gives CASSRTGGAGELFF.

This clonotype was counted ten times or more. J is TRBJ2-3 and V is TRBV5-1; D not resolved. Germline V CDR1 and CDR2: SGHRS, YFSETQ. The CDR3 sequence is 15 residues long. V was cut by 1 base and J by 0 bases, with 9 bases left in between. For the CDR3, the DNA is TGCGCCAGCAGCTTGTCCGTAGTTAGCACAGATACGCAGTATTTT. It specifies CASSLSVVSTDTQYF.

This clonotype came up many times. This chain connects TRBV7-6 to TRBJ1-5; D possibly corresponds to TRBD1 (5 bases). Germline CDR1 and CDR2: SGHVS and FNYEAQ. V was shortened by 2 bases and J by 7 bases, with 9 bases between the two germline ends. The CDR3 contains 13 residues. The CDR3 spells CASSLNRGQPQHF. The CDR3 bases are TGTGCCAGCAGCTTAAATCGGGGCCAGCCCCAGCATTTT.

Only a few counts were recorded for this clonotype. The chain carries TRBV3-1 and TRBJ1-2; no clear D gene. CDR1 and CDR2 from the germline V gene are LGHDT and YNNKEL (reference sequence). V was clipped by 2 bases and J by 5 bases, with 12 bases between them. This CDR3 region has 14 residues. The CDR3 DNA follows: TGTGCCAGCAGCCAACAGGCCAGAACTTATGGCTACACCTTC. Amino acid sequence: CASSQQARTYGYTF.

This clonotype was found a few times. The CDR3 here is CASSQEATANYGYTF. CDR3 DNA: TGCGCCAGCAGCCAAGAGGCGACCGCTAACTATGGCTACACCTTC. The J gene is TRBJ1-2, the V gene TRBV4-3, with D unclear. CDR3 size: 15 residues. The V end was cut by 0 bases, the J end by 0 bases, with 8 bases between. Germline V CDR1 and CDR2: LGHNA, YSLEER.

This clonotype was seen repeatedly, ten times or more. The rearrangement links TRBV20-1 to TRBJ2-2; 13 positions agree with TRBD2. The CDR3 sequence is 15 residues long. The trim removed 6 bases at V and 5 bases at J, leaving 6 bases unmatched. The germline CDR1 and CDR2 sequences are DFQATT and SNEGSKA (reference sequence). This CDR3 reads CSARTSGSGTGELFF. The DNA for the CDR3 is TGCAGTGCCCGGACTAGCGGGAGTGGTACCGGGGAGCTGTTTTTT.

This chain connects TRBV29-1 to TRBJ2-3; D unresolved. Per the germline V gene, CDR1 is SQVTM and CDR2 is ANQGSEA. The CDR3 totals 12 residues. The V end was cut by 6 bases, the J end by 4 bases, with 11 bases between. CDR3 bases: TGCAGCGTACGCATTGAGGCAGATACGCAGTATTTT. It is translated as CSVRIEADTQYF.

This clonotype was found a few times. The V call is TRBV6-6, the J call TRBJ2-1; D not certain. V dropped 0 bases and J dropped 2 bases, with 14 bases sitting between them. This CDR3 has 17 amino acids. From germline, CDR1 is MNHNY and CDR2 SVGAGI (reference sequence). In DNA, the CDR3 is TGTGCCAGCAGTTACTCCCCAATGCGGCCCACCTACAATGAGCAGTTCTTC. The encoded protein is CASSYSPMRPTYNEQFF.

This clonotype was counted many times. This chain joins TRBV7-8 and TRBJ2-2; 8 nucleotides line up with TRBD1. From germline, CDR1 is SGHVS and CDR2 FQNEAQ. The CDR3 covers 18 residues. Unmatched junction bases numbered 14, after V lost 5 bases and J lost 3 bases. The CDR3, as DNA: TGTGCCAGCAGCCCCTTCGCCTTACAGGGGGAGTACACCGGGGAGCTGTTTTTT. Translation: CASSPFALQGEYTGELFF.

In this sample, this clonotype turned up many times. This chain joins TRBV7-8 and TRBJ2-3; 8 bases are a match to TRBD1. Looked up from germline, CDR1 is SGHVS and CDR2 is FQNEAQ. Germline trimming cut 6 bases from V and 6 bases from J; bases unmatched to any gene: 8. This CDR3 comprises 14 residues. CDR3 bases: TGTGCCAGCAGTTACAGGGGGGTGGCCGATACGCAGTATTTT. Protein sequence: CASSYRGVADTQYF.

This clonotype showed up many times. V usage is TRBV10-3 and J usage is TRBJ2-2, with TRBD2 identical over 9 bases. The V gene's germline CDR1 is ENHRY and CDR2 SYGVKD. This CDR3 comprises 16 residues. V lost 0 bases and J lost 6; bases outside the gene matches: 5. The CDR3 region is CAISESSSGTPGELFF. The CDR3, as DNA: TGTGCCATCAGTGAGTCATCTAGCGGGACGCCCGGGGAGCTGTTTTTT.